Shown below are 30 T cell receptor beta chains from a single sample sequenced in a study of neoadjuvant anti-PD-1 for oral cavity cancer. The assay was immunoSEQ multiplex PCR, and TCRdb's table has in-frame clones only and misses some. The data contain fewer than 15,000 clones, around 79% of them singletons. The time point here: after neoadjuvant nivolumab, at surgical resection. The sequences come from PBMCs, collected after nivolumab (anti-PD-1) treatment. The receptors here all came from a person aged 40 to 85 with oral cavity squamous cell carcinoma.

This chain uses TRBV6-6 with TRBJ2-1; TRBD2 agrees at 12 bases. Losses at the gene ends were 4 bases for V and 3 bases for J; bases not matched to a gene: 1. Per germline, CDR1 MNHNY and CDR2 SVGAGI (reference sequence). The length of the CDR3 is 15 residues. In nucleotides, the CDR3 is TGTGCCAGCAGTTCGACTAGCGGGAGCTACAATGAGCAGTTCTTC. Protein product: CASSSTSGSYNEQFF.

The gene calls are TRBV9 and TRBJ2-2; TRBD1 might be the D (6 bases). The V end lost 0 bases, the J end lost 7 bases, and 16 bases lay between the germline ends. The CDR3 length is 16 residues. Germline CDR1 reads SGDLS; CDR2 reads YYNGEE. CDR3 DNA: TGTGCCAGCAGCGTAGCCCCCAGGGGATCGGTCGGGGAGCTGTTTTTT. It encodes CASSVAPRGSVGELFF.

This clone was counted once. Here the CDR3 DNA reads TGTGCCAGCATGCTGTGGGAGACCCAGTACTTC. It yields the protein CASMLWETQYF. The J gene is TRBJ2-5, the V gene TRBV6-1, with unresolved D. V dropped 7 bases and J dropped 5 bases, with 8 bases sitting between them. The CDR3 extends over 11 amino acids. Germline V lookup: CDR1 MNHNS, CDR2 SASEGT.

This chain uses TRBV6-5 with TRBJ1-2, with 8 nucleotides matching TRBD1. V was pared by 6 bases and J by 4 bases, with 7 bases of the junction left unmatched. This CDR3 is 14 amino acids long. Germline V gene sequence: CDR1 MNHEY, CDR2 SVGAGI. Here the CDR3 DNA reads TGTGCCAGCAGACCTTCAGGGGGCCGCTATGGCTACACCTTC. Its translation: CASRPSGGRYGYTF.

CDR3: CASTFRRDSPYNEQFF. The CDR3 DNA is TGTGCCAGCACCTTCCGTAGGGACTCCCCCTACAATGAGCAGTTCTTC. V and J are TRBV6-6 and TRBJ2-1, with D possibly being TRBD2 (6 bases). The CDR3 length is 16 residues. The V end lost 7 bases, the J end lost 2 bases, and 18 bases lay between the germline ends. The germline CDR1 and CDR2 sequences are MNHNY and SVGAGI (reference sequence).

The rearrangement uses TRBV30 and TRBJ2-1; weak D call: TRBD2 (5 bases). CDR1 and CDR2 (germline): GTSNPN, SVGIG (reference sequence). Deletions cut 0 bases from V and 15 bases from J, with 15 bases between. This CDR3 has 12 residues. The CDR3 nucleotides are TGTGCCTGGAGTGTACTGAGCGGTAGGAGGTTCTTC. Encoded protein: CAWSVLSGRRFF.

The CDR3 bases are TGTGCCAGCGGGCAAGGGAACACTGAAGCTTTCTTT. Protein sequence: CASGQGNTEAFF. The J gene is TRBJ1-1, the V gene TRBV28; D is unclear. This CDR3 region has 12 residues. The ends were cut back, 8 bases at V and 1 base at J, with 8 bases in the middle. Looked up from germline, CDR1 is MDHEN and CDR2 is SYDVKM.

The chain has TRBV4-2 and TRBJ2-1; 10 positions match TRBD2. The germline gives CDR1 LGHNA, CDR2 YNFKEQ. With 0 bases clipped from V and 6 bases from J, the junction kept 5 bases outside the gene matches. The CDR3 length is 16 residues. CDR3 amino acids: CASSQDLAGATNEQFF. Written as DNA, the CDR3 is TGTGCCAGCAGCCAAGACCTAGCGGGAGCAACCAATGAGCAGTTCTTC.

J is TRBJ2-7 and V is TRBV6-1; TRBD1 agrees at 9 bases. The CDR3 is 15 amino acids. Germline V lookup: CDR1 MNHNS, CDR2 SASEGT. After removal of 4 bases from V and 5 bases from J, the junction contained 9 bases not matched to a gene. CDR3 in DNA: TGTGCCAGCAGTGCACGTACAGGGGGCGGGGACGAGCAGTACTTC. Encoded protein: CASSARTGGGDEQYF.

The rearrangement uses TRBV6-5 and TRBJ1-2; D is ambiguous. Germline lookup yields CDR1 MNHEY and CDR2 SVGAGI. The V gene lost 0 bases and the J gene lost 6 bases, with 17 bases spanning the gap. The CDR3 totals 16 residues. The CDR3 DNA follows: TGTGCCAGCAGTTACTCTTTACGAACCTTCGGGCATGGCTACACCTTC. Translation: CASSYSLRTFGHGYTF.

The gene calls are TRBV11-2 and TRBJ2-6; no reliable D call. CDR1 is SGHAT and CDR2 is FQNNGV in the germline V gene. V gave up 3 bases and J gave up 4 bases, with 4 bases separating them. The CDR3 runs 13 residues. The DNA for the CDR3 is TGTGCCAGCAGCTTCACAGGGGCCAACGTCCTGACTTTC. Protein product: CASSFTGANVLTF.

This clone was observed a handful of times. The chain carries TRBV6-1 and TRBJ1-2; D not resolved. Germline CDR1 and CDR2: MNHNS and SASEGT. V gave up 1 base and J gave up 8 bases, with 8 bases separating them. This CDR3 comprises 12 residues. DNA of the CDR3: TGTGCCAGCAGTGAAGAGTGGGGAGGCTACACCTTC. Translated: CASSEEWGGYTF.

This chain uses TRBV4-1 with TRBJ2-2; D is unresolved. Germline loops: CDR1 MGHRA, CDR2 YSYEKL. Between the trimmed V and J ends, which lost 2 bases and 1 base, there was a span of 8 bases. This CDR3 region has 15 residues. CDR3 in amino acids: CASSQTDVNTGELFF. CDR3 bases: TGCGCCAGCAGCCAAACAGATGTGAACACCGGGGAGCTGTTTTTT.

The V gene is TRBV7-2, the J gene TRBJ1-4; no clear D gene. Germline CDR1 SGHTA, CDR2 FQGNSA. Trimming removed 2 bases at V and 5 bases at J, with 6 bases between. The length of the CDR3 is 13 residues. The CDR3 DNA follows: TGTGCCAGCAGCTTAAACGGGAATGAAAAACTGTTTTTT. This codes for CASSLNGNEKLFF. The variable domain in full, with the rest retrieved from reference TRBV7-2 and TRBJ1-4, is GAGVSQSPSNKVTEKGKDVELRCDPISGHTALYWYRQSLGQGLEFLIYFQGNSAPDKSGLPSDRFSAERTGGSVSTLTIQRTQQEDSAVYLCASSLNGNEKLFFGSGTQLSVL.

This rearrangement joins TRBV29-1 to TRBJ2-1, with a weak D call TRBD2 (6 bases). CDR1 is SQVTM and CDR2 is ANQGSEA in the germline V gene. V was trimmed by 5 bases and J by 3 bases, leaving 20 bases between them. There are 16 residues in the CDR3. The CDR3 loop is CSVPASGGGDYNEQFF. CDR3 sequence (DNA): TGCAGCGTTCCCGCATCCGGGGGTGGGGACTACAATGAGCAGTTCTTC.

The V gene is TRBV28, the J gene TRBJ2-1; D unclear. Trimming pared 2 bases from V and 10 bases from J, leaving 6 bases between. This CDR3 spans 11 amino acids. CDR1 is MDHEN, CDR2 SYDVKM, per germline. CDR3 bases: TGTGCCAGCAGTTTAAGGTGGGAGCAGTTCTTC. Its protein is CASSLRWEQFF.

The chain has TRBV5-4 and TRBJ2-7; a weak D match, TRBD1 (5 bases). Trimming shortened V by 0 bases and J by 3 bases, and 10 bases separated the two germline ends. This CDR3 region has 14 residues. The germline CDR1 and CDR2 sequences are SGHNT and YYREEE (reference sequence). In DNA form, the CDR3 reads TGTGCCAGCAGCTTGGGGGCAGGGAACTACGAGCAGTACTTC. It yields the protein CASSLGAGNYEQYF.

The rearrangement links TRBV19 to TRBJ1-5; D call uncertain. CDR1 is LNHDA and CDR2 is SQIVND in the germline V gene (reference sequence). V shed 4 bases and J shed 7 bases, with 11 bases lying between them. There are 13 residues in the CDR3. The CDR3 bases are TGTGCCAGTAGTACCGGGAAGGACCAGCCCCAGCATTTT. It codes for CASSTGKDQPQHF.

This clone was picked up one time. The chain carries TRBV7-6 and TRBJ2-5, with TRBD1 as a possible D gene (5 bases). Deletions cut 2 bases from V and 3 bases from J, with 16 bases between. The CDR3 runs 16 residues. Germline V gene lookup returns CDR1 SGHVS and CDR2 FNYEAQ. The CDR3 here is CASSLMNQGDKETQYF. The CDR3 coding sequence is TGTGCCAGCAGCTTAATGAACCAAGGGGATAAAGAGACCCAGTACTTC.

The chain combines TRBV9 with TRBJ2-5; no firm D call. The CDR3 extends over 14 amino acids. Trimming left V 0 bases short and J 2 bases short, with 8 bases between. Germline CDR1 reads SGDLS; CDR2 reads YYNGEE. CDR3 bases: TGTGCCAGCAGCGTAGAGGCTGCTCAAGAGACCCAGTACTTC. It specifies CASSVEAAQETQYF. Together with reference TRBV9 and TRBJ2-5, the CDR3 gives the full variable domain: DSGVTQTPKHLITATGQRVTLRCSPRSGDLSVYWYQQSLDQGLQFLIQYYNGEERAKGNILERFSAQQFPDLHSELNLSSLELGDSALYFCASSVEAAQETQYFGPGTRLLVL.

This clone has more than one count but fewer than ten. The chain carries TRBV4-1 and TRBJ2-7; D perhaps matches TRBD2 (6 bases). The V end lost 0 bases, the J end lost 5 bases, and 17 bases lay between the germline ends. The germline gives CDR1 MGHRA, CDR2 YSYEKL. This CDR3 comprises 16 residues. The CDR3 coding sequence is TGCGCCAGCAGCCAAGATAGGTGGGAGGTCGCAAACGAGCAGTACTTC. This encodes CASSQDRWEVANEQYF.

This clone appeared a single time. The chain joins TRBV5-1 to TRBJ2-7, with D possibly being TRBD1 (6 bases). The germline V gene has CDR1 SGHRS and CDR2 YFSETQ. The length of the CDR3 is 16 residues. The V gene lost 1 base and the J gene lost 2 bases, with 16 bases spanning the gap. The CDR3 loop reads CASSLQRQVNAYEQYF. The CDR3 DNA reads as TGCGCCAGCAGCTTGCAAAGACAGGTCAATGCCTACGAGCAGTACTTC. Full variable domain (remainder filled in from reference TRBV5-1 and TRBJ2-7): KAGVTQTPRYLIKTRGQQVTLSCSPISGHRSVSWYQQTPGQGLQFLFEYFSETQRNKGNFPGRFSGRQFSNSRSEMNVSTLELGDSALYLCASSLQRQVNAYEQYFGPGTRLTVT.

The rearrangement links TRBV25-1 to TRBJ1-5; D gene uncertain. V was cut by 6 bases and J by 2 bases, with 14 bases left in between. CDR3 length: 15 amino acids. Germline CDR1 MGHDK, CDR2 SYGVNS. CDR3 region: CASRVSDSRNQPQHF. Written as DNA, the CDR3 is TGTGCCAGCAGGGTCTCGGACTCCCGCAATCAGCCCCAGCATTTT.

This clone was counted between two and nine times. The chain couples TRBV7-3 to TRBJ1-2; no clear D gene. V lost 1 base and J lost 0, with 9 bases in between. The CDR3 runs 15 residues. Germline CDR1 is SGHTA and CDR2 is FQGTGA. The CDR3 loop is CASSLNPTTNYGYTF. CDR3 nucleotide sequence: TGTGCCAGCAGCTTAAATCCAACTACTAACTATGGCTACACCTTC.

The chain links TRBV10-2 to TRBJ2-7; 11 positions agree with TRBD1. Germline assignment: CDR1 WSHSY and CDR2 SAAADI. This CDR3 spans 15 amino acids. The ends lost 6 bases at V and 5 bases at J; junction bases unmatched: 9. The DNA for the CDR3 is TGCGCCAGCAGGGATTTGGACAGGGGGCTCGACGAGCAGTACTTC. Translated, it gives CASRDLDRGLDEQYF.

The V gene is TRBV29-1, the J gene TRBJ2-1; perhaps TRBD2 as D (5 bases). Trimming shortened V by 4 bases and J by 3 bases, and 10 bases separated the two germline ends. This CDR3 is 13 amino acids long. Germline CDR1 reads SQVTM; CDR2 reads ANQGSEA. The CDR3 here is CSVGQSGYNEQFF. CDR3 DNA sequence: TGCAGCGTTGGTCAAAGCGGCTACAATGAGCAGTTCTTC.

The rearrangement joins TRBV7-9 to TRBJ2-5; D is possibly TRBD2 (6 bases). V lost 5 bases, J lost 4 bases, and 20 bases lay in between. The CDR3 totals 16 residues. Looked up from germline, CDR1 is SEHNR and CDR2 is FQNEAQ (reference sequence). The CDR3 protein is CASSPFGRGGGETQYF. CDR3 DNA: TGTGCCAGCAGCCCCTTCGGACGGGGAGGTGGAGAGACCCAGTACTTC. The variable domain in full, completed from reference TRBV7-9 and TRBJ2-5, reads DTGVSQNPRHKITKRGQNVTFRCDPISEHNRLYWYRQTLGQGPEFLTYFQNEAQLEKSRLLSDRFSAERPKGSFSTLEIQRTEQGDSAMYLCASSPFGRGGGETQYFGPGTRLLVL.

The table lists this clone with a few counts. The rearrangement joins TRBV30 to TRBJ1-5; 9 nucleotides line up with TRBD1. The CDR3 loop spans 15 amino acids. V shed 0 bases, J shed 0 bases, and the junction held 0 bases outside the gene matches. CDR1 is GTSNPN, CDR2 SVGIG, per germline (reference sequence). The CDR3 coding sequence is TGTGCCTGGAGTGTACAGGGGGCTAGCAATCAGCCCCAGCATTTT. It translates to CAWSVQGASNQPQHF.

This rearrangement joins TRBV5-1 to TRBJ1-2; weak D call: TRBD1 (6 bases). Per germline, CDR1 SGHRS and CDR2 YFSETQ. Between the trimmed V and J ends, which lost 3 bases and 2 bases, there was a span of 8 bases. This CDR3 is built from 13 residues. The CDR3 loop reads CASSSTGNYGYTF. In nucleotides, the CDR3 is TGCGCCAGCAGCTCCACAGGGAACTATGGCTACACCTTC.

This chain uses TRBV7-9 with TRBJ2-7, with 8 bases fitting TRBD2. With V trimmed by 5 bases and J by 1 base, 7 bases remained unmatched. The CDR3 spans 15 residues. Germline V gene lookup returns CDR1 SEHNR and CDR2 FQNEAQ (reference sequence). The CDR3 DNA reads TGTGCCAGCAGCCTCGGAGCGGGAGCGTCCTACGAGCAGTACTTC. It translates to CASSLGAGASYEQYF. Supplemented by reference TRBV7-9 and TRBJ2-7, the full variable domain reads DTGVSQNPRHKITKRGQNVTFRCDPISEHNRLYWYRQTLGQGPEFLTYFQNEAQLEKSRLLSDRFSAERPKGSFSTLEIQRTEQGDSAMYLCASSLGAGASYEQYFGPGTRLTVT.